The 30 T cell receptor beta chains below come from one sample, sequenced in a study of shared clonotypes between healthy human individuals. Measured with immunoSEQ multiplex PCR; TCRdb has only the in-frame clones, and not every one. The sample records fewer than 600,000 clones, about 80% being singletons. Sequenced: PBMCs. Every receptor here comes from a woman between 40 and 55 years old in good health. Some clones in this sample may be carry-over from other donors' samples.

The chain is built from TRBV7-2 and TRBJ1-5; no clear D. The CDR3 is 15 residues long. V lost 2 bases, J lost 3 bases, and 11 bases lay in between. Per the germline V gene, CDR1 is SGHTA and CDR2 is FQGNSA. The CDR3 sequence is CASSLKSGDNQPQHF. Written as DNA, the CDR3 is TGTGCCAGCAGCTTAAAATCAGGTGACAATCAGCCCCAGCATTTT.

CDR3 protein: CAWSQNPNTEAFF. CDR3 in DNA: TGTGCCTGGAGTCAAAACCCGAACACTGAAGCTTTCTTT. V and J are TRBV30 and TRBJ1-1; D not resolved. This CDR3 contains 13 residues. The V end lost 2 bases, the J end lost 1 base, and 8 bases lay between the germline ends. CDR1 and CDR2 from the germline V gene are GTSNPN and SVGIG (reference sequence).

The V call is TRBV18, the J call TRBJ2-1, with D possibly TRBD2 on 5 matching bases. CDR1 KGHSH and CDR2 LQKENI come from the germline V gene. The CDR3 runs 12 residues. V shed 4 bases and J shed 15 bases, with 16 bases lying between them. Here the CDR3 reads CASSLDTSKMFF. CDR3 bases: TGTGCCAGCTCACTCGACACTAGTAAGATGTTCTTC.

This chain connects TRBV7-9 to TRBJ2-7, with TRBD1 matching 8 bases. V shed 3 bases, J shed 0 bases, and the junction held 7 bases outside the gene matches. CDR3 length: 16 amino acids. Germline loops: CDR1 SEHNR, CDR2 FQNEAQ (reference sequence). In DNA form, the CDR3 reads TGTGCCAGCAGCTTCGCGGGACAGGTGCTCTCCTACGAGCAGTACTTC. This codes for CASSFAGQVLSYEQYF.

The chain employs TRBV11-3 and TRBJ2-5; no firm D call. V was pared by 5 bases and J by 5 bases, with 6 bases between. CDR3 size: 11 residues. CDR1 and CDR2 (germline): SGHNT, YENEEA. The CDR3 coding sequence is TGTGCCAGCAGCCGCCGCGAGACCCAGTACTTC. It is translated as CASSRRETQYF.

The CDR3 DNA reads as TGTGCCAGCAGTGGTAACGGGAGGGCCGAGACCCAGTACTTC. It encodes CASSGNGRAETQYF. The chain combines TRBV25-1 with TRBJ2-5; 8 nucleotides line up with TRBD2. V shed 4 bases, J shed 5 bases, and the junction held 6 bases outside the gene matches. Looked up from germline, CDR1 is MGHDK and CDR2 is SYGVNS. This CDR3 is 14 amino acids long.

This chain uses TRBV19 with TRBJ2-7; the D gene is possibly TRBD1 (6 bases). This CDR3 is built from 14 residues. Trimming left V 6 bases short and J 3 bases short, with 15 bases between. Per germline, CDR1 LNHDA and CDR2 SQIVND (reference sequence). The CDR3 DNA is TGTGCCAGTAGCATGGACAGTGTTCGCTACGAGCAGTACTTC. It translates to CASSMDSVRYEQYF.

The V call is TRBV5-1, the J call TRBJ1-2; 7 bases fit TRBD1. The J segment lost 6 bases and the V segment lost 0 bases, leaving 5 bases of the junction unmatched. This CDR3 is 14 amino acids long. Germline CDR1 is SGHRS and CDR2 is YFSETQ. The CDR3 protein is CASSLDPTGHGYTF. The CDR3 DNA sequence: TGCGCCAGCAGCTTGGATCCGACAGGGCATGGCTACACCTTC.

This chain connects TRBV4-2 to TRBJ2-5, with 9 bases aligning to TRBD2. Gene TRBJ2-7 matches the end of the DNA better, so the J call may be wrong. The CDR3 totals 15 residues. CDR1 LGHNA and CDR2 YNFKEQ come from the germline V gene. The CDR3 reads CASSQPSGVGYEQYF. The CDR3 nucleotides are TGTGCCAGCAGCCAACCTAGCGGGGTTGGGTACGAGCAGTACTTC.

CDR3 protein: CASSPPGRGTSGTTYNEQFF. CDR3 nucleotides: TGTGCCAGCTCACCCCCGGGCCGCGGGACTAGCGGGACTACCTACAATGAGCAGTTCTTC. V usage is TRBV18 and J usage is TRBJ2-1; 13 bases are shared with TRBD2. After removal of 3 bases from V and 2 bases from J, the junction contained 13 bases not matched to a gene. Germline V gene lookup returns CDR1 KGHSH and CDR2 LQKENI. The CDR3 loop spans 20 amino acids.

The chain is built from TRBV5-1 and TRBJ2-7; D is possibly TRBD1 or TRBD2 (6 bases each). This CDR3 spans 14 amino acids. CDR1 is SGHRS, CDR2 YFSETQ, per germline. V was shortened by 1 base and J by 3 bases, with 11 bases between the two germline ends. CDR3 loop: CASSLHREDYEQYF. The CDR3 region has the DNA TGCGCCAGCAGCTTGCACAGGGAGGACTACGAGCAGTACTTC. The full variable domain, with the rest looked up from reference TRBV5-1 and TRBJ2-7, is KAGVTQTPRYLIKTRGQQVTLSCSPISGHRSVSWYQQTPGQGLQFLFEYFSETQRNKGNFPGRFSGRQFSNSRSEMNVSTLELGDSALYLCASSLHREDYEQYFGPGTRLTVT.

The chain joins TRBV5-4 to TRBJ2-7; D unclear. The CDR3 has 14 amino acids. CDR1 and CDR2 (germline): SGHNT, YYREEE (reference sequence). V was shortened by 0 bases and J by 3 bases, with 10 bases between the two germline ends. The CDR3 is CASSLVGSDYEQYF. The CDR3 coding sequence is TGTGCCAGCAGCTTGGTAGGCAGTGACTACGAGCAGTACTTC.

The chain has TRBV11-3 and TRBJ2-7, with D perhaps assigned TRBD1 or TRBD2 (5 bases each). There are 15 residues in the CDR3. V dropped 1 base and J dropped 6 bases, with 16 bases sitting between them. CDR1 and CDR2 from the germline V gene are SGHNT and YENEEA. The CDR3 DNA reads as TGTGCCAGCAGCTTAGGGGGGAGCGACGGTTCCGAGCAGTACTTC. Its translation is CASSLGGSDGSEQYF.

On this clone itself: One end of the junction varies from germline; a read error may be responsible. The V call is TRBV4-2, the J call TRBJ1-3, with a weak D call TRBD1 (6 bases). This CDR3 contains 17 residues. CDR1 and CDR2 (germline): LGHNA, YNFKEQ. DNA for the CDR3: TGTGCCAGCAGCCAAACCGGGACATCTAGCTCTGGAACCACCATATATTTT. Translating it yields CASSQTGTSSSGTTIYF.

Here the CDR3 reads CASSVSGTSIDEQFF. CDR3 nucleotide sequence: TGCGCCAGCAGCGTCTCCGGGACTAGCATCGATGAGCAGTTCTTC. The V and J genes are TRBV5-1 and TRBJ2-1; 9 bases agree with TRBD2. The germline V gene has CDR1 SGHRS and CDR2 YFSETQ. The CDR3 sequence is 15 residues long. V lost 4 bases and J lost 8; bases outside the gene matches: 10.

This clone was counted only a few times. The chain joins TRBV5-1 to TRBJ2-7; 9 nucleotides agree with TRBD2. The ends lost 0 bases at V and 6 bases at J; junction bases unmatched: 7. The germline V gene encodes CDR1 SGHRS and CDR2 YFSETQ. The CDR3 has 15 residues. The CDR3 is CASSLELAGAGEQYF. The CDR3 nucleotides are TGCGCCAGCAGCTTGGAATTAGCGGGAGCAGGCGAGCAGTACTTC.

This chain's CDR3 is CASSEQGISNQPQHF. The CDR3 nucleotides read TGCGCCAGCAGCGAACAGGGTATAAGCAATCAGCCCCAGCATTTT. The chain uses TRBV5-1 and TRBJ1-5, with a weak D call TRBD1 (6 bases). This CDR3 is 15 amino acids long. Germline V gives CDR1 SGHRS, CDR2 YFSETQ. Deletions cut 4 bases from V and 1 base from J, with 12 bases between.

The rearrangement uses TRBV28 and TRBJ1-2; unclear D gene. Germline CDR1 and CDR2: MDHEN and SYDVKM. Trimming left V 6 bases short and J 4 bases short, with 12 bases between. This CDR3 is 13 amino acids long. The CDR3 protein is CASSPGPIYGYTF. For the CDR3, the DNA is TGTGCCAGCAGCCCCGGCCCCATCTATGGCTACACCTTC.

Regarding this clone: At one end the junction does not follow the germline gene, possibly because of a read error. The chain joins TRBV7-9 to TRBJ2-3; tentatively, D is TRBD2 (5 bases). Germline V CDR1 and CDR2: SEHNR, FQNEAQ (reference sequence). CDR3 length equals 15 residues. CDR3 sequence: CASSLAAVSGDTQYF. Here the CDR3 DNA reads TGTGCCAGCAGCCTAGCAGCGGTTTCTGGGGATACGCAGTATTTT.

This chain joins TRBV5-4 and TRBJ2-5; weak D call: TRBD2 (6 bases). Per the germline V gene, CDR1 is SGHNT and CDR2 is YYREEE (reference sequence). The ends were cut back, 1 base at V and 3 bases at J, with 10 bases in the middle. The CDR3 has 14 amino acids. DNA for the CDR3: TGTGCCAGCAGCTTGTCCCAGCGGGAAGAGACCCAGTACTTC. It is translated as CASSLSQREETQYF.

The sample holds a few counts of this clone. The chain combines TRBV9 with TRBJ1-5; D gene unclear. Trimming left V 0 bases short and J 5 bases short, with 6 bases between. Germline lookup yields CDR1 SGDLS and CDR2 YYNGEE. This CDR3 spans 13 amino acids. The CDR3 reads CASSVGRDQPQHF. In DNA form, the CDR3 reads TGTGCCAGCAGCGTAGGGCGAGATCAGCCCCAGCATTTT.

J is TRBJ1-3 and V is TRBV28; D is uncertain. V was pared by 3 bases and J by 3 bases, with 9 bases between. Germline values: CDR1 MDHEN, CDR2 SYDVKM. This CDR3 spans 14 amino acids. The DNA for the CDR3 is TGTGCCAGCAGTTTCCGGGTCTTTGGAAACACCATATATTTT. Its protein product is CASSFRVFGNTIYF. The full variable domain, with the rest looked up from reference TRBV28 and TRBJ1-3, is DVKVTQSSRYLVKRTGEKVFLECVQDMDHENMFWYRQDPGLGLRLIYFSYDVKMKEKGDIPEGYSVSREKKERFSLILESASTNQTSMYLCASSFRVFGNTIYFGEGSWLTVV.

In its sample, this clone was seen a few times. The CDR3 DNA is TGTGCCAGCAGTGAGGGGATCGACGGACAGGGCATCGACGAGCAGTACTTC. Protein product: CASSEGIDGQGIDEQYF. The chain combines TRBV6-1 with TRBJ2-7, with 8 bases identical to TRBD1. The germline gives CDR1 MNHNS, CDR2 SASEGT. The CDR3 consists of 17 residues. V gave up 3 bases and J gave up 5 bases; unmatched junction bases: 15.

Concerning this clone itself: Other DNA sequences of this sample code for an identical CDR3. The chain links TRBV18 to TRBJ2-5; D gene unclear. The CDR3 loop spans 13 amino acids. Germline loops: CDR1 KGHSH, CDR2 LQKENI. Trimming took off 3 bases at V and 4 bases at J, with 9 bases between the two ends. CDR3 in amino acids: CASSPPGGETQYF. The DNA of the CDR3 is TGTGCCAGCTCACCCCCCGGTGGAGAGACCCAGTACTTC.

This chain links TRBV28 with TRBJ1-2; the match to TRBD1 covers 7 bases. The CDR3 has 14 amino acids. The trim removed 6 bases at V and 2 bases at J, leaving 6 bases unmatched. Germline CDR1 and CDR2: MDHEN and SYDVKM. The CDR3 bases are TGTGCCAGCAGGTTGACAGGGAGCAACTATGGCTACACCTTC. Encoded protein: CASRLTGSNYGYTF.

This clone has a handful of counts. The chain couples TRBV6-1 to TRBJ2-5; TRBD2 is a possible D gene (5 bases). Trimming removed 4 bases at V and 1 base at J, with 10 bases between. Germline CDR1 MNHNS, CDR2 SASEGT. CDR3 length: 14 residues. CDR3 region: CASSARGAQETQYF. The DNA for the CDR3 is TGTGCCAGCAGTGCCCGGGGTGCCCAAGAGACCCAGTACTTC.

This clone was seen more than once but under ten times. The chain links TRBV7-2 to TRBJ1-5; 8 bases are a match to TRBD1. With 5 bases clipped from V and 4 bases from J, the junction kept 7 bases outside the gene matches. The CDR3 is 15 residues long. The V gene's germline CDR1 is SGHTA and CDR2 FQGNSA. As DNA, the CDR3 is TGTGCCAGCAGCCCAGGACAGGGAACGAATCAGCCCCAGCATTTT. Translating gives CASSPGQGTNQPQHF. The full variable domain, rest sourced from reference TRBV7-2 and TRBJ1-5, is GAGVSQSPSNKVTEKGKDVELRCDPISGHTALYWYRQSLGQGLEFLIYFQGNSAPDKSGLPSDRFSAERTGGSVSTLTIQRTQQEDSAVYLCASSPGQGTNQPQHFGDGTRLSIL.

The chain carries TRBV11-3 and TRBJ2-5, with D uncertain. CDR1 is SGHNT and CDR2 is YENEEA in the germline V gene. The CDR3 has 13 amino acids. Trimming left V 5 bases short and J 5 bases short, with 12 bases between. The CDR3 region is CASSPPLSETQYF. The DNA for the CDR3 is TGTGCCAGCAGCCCCCCTCTCTCCGAGACCCAGTACTTC.

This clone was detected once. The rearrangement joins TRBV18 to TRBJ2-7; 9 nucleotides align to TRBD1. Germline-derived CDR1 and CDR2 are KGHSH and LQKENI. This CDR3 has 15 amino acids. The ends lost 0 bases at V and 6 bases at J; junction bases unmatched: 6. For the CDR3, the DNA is TGTGCCAGCTCACCACCTCAGGGACAGGGCGCCGAGCAGTACTTC. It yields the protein CASSPPQGQGAEQYF.

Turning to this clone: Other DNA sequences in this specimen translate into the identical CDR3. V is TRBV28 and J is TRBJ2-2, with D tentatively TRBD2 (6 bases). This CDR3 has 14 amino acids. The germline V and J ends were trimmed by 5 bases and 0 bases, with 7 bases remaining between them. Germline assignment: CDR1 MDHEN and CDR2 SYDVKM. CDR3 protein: CASSGGSNTGELFF. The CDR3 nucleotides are TGTGCCAGCAGTGGGGGGTCGAACACCGGGGAGCTGTTTTTT.